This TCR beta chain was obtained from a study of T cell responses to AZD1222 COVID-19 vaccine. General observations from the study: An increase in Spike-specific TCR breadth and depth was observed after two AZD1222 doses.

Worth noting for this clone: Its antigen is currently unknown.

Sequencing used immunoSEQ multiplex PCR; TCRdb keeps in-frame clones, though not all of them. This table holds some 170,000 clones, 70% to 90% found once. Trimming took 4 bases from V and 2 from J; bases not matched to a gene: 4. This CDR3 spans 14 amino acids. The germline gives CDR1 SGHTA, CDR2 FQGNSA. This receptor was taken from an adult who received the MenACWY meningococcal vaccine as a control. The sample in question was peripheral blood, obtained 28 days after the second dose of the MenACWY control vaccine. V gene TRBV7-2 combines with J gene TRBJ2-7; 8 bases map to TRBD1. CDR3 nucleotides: TGTGCCAGCAGCTCACAGGGGGTGGCCTACGAGCAGTACTTC. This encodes CASSSQGVAYEQYF.